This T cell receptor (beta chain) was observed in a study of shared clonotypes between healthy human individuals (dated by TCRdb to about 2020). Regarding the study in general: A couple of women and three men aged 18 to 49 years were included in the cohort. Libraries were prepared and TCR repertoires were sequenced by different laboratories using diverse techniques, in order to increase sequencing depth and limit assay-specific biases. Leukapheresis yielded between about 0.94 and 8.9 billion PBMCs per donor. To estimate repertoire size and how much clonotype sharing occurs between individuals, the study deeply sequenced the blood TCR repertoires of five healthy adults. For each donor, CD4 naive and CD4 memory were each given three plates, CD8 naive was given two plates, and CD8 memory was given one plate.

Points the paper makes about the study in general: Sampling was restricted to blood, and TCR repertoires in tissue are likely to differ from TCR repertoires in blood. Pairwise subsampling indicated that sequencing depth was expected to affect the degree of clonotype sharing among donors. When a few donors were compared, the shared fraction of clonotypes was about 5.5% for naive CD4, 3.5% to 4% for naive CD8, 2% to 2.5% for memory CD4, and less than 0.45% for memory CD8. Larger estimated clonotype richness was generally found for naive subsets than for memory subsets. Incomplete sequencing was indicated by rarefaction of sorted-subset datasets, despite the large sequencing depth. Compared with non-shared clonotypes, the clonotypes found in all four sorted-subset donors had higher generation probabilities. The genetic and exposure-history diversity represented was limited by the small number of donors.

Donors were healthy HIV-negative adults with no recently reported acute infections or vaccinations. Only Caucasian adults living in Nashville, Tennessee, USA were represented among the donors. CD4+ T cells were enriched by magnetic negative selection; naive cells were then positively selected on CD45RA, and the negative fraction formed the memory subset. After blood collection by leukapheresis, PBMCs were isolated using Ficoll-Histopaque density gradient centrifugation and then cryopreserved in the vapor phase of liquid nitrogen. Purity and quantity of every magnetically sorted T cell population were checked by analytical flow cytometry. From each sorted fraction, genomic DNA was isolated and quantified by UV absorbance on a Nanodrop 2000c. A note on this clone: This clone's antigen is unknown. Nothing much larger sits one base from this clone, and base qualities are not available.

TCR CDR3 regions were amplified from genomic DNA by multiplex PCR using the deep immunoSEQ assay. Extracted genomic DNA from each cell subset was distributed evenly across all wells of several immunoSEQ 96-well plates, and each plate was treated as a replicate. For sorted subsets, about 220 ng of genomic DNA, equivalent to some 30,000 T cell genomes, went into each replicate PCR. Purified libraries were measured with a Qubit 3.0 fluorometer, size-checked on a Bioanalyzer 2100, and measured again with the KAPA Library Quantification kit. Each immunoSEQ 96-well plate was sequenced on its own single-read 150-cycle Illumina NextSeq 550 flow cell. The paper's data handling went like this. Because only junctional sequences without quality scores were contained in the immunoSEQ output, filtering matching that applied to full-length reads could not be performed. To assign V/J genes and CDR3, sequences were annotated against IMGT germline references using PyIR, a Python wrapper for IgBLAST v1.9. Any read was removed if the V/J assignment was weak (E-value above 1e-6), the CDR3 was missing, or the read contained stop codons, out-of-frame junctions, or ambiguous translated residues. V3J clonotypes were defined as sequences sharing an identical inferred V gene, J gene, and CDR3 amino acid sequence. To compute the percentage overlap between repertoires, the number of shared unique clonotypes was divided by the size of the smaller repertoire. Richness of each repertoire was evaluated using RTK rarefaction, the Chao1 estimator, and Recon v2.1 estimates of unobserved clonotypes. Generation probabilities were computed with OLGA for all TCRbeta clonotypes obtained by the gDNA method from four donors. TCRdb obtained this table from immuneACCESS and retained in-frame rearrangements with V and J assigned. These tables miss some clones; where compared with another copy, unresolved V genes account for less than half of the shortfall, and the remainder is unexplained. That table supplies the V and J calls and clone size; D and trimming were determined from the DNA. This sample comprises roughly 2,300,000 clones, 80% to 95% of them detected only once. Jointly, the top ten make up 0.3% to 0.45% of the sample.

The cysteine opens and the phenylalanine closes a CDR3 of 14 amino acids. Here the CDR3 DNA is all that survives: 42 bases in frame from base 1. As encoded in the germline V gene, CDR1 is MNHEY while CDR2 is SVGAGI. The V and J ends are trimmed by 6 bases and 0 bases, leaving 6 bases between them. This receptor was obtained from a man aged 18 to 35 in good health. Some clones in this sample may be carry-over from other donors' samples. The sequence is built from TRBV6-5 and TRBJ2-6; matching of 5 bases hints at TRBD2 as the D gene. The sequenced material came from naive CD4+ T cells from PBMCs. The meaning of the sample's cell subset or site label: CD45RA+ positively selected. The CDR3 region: CASRGVSGANVLTF. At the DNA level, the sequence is TGTGCCAGCAGGGGAGTCTCTGGGGCCAACGTCCTGACTTTC.